A selection of T cell receptor beta chains follows, all from one sample in a study of T cell responses to AZD1222 COVID-19 vaccine. Sequenced by immunoSEQ multiplex PCR; TCRdb stores in-frame clones only, minus some. Altogether about 180,000 clones are present, around 90% being singletons, with the ten largest covering less than 3%. The sample consisted of peripheral blood, taken on day 0 of AZD1222 vaccination. The receptor source for this set is an adult in good health. CDR3s include the opening cysteine and the closing phenylalanine or tryptophan. D genes are given only for firm matches.

NA	TRBV9	TRBJ2-1	TGTGCCAGCAGCGTCCGAGGGGATTCCTACAATGAGCAGTTCTTC	CASSVRGDSYNEQFF
TRBD1	TRBV4-1	TRBJ2-5	TGCGCCAGCAGCACCGGGACAGGGGTGGAGACCCAGTACTTC	CASSTGTGVETQYF
NA	TRBV7-2	TRBJ1-6	TGTGCCAGCAGCCTAGGGATTACTTCACCCCTCCACTTT	CASSLGITSPLHF
NA	TRBV2	TRBJ1-2	TGTGCCAGCAGTGATTGGGGGTTTAACTATGGCTACACCTTC	CASSDWGFNYGYTF
NA	TRBV6-6	TRBJ1-4	TGTGCCAGCAACCATCCGGGTTATAATGAAAAGCTGTTTTTT	CASNHPGYNEKLFF
NA	TRBV27	TRBJ1-1	TGTGCCAGCACCATGTCCGTTTCGGGTTTGACTGAAGCTTTCTTT	CASTMSVSGLTEAFF
NA	TRBV18	TRBJ2-7	TGTGCCAGCTCACCTCATCCAGAGCACTACGAGCAGTACTTC	CASSPHPEHYEQYF
NA	TRBV7-7	TRBJ2-2	TGTGCCAGCAGGGTGCAGGGGTCCGGGGAGCTGTTTTTT	CASRVQGSGELFF
NA	TRBV6-5	TRBJ1-1	TGTGCCAGCAGTTTCTCCCCGACGGTGAACACTGAAGCTTTCTTT	CASSFSPTVNTEAFF
NA	TRBV19	TRBJ1-5	TGTGCCAGTATTTCAACCCGACCCGGGACAACCAGCAATCAGCCCCAGCATTTT	CASISTRPGTTSNQPQHF
NA	TRBV18	TRBJ1-2	TGTGCCAGCTCACAACAGGGTGCAGACGGCTACACCTTC	CASSQQGADGYTF
NA	TRBV6-1	TRBJ1-2	TGTGCCAGCAGTGTTCCGGGACTTCTAGCTCCTAACTATGGCTACACCTTC	CASSVPGLLAPNYGYTF
TRBD1	TRBV2	TRBJ1-2	TGTGCCAGCATGGGCAGGGGGCGCGACTATGGCTACACCTTC	CASMGRGRDYGYTF
TRBD1	TRBV5-4	TRBJ2-7	TGTGCCAGCAGCACACGGGACAGCACCTACGAGCAGTACTTC	CASSTRDSTYEQYF
NA	TRBV5-5	TRBJ1-4	TGTGCCAGCAGACGGCAGCTAAATGAAAAACTGTTTTTT	CASRRQLNEKLFF